At least ten counts were recorded for the clone carrying this T cell receptor beta chain. The data are from a study of beta chain features in type 1 diabetes. There are 16 residues in the CDR3. Germline V CDR1 and CDR2: LNHNV, YYDKDF (reference sequence). V lost 1 base and J 0 bases, leaving 13 bases between the germline ends. Since all of the isolated RNA was reverse transcribed, expressed TCRB transcripts were what got sequenced. The method was immunoSEQ multiplex PCR; TCRdb's version includes in-frame clones alone and lacks a portion of them. Of roughly 450,000 clones in the sample, roughly 11% are singletons; the top ten hold approximately 0.045%.

This TCR derives from a woman in her late teens or twenties in good health. The chain combines TRBV15 with TRBJ2-7; no reliable D call. Sequencing used naive CD4+ T cells from blood. The CDR3 protein is CATSRGLSGSSYEQYV. The CDR3, as DNA: TGTGCCACCAGCAGAGGCTTAAGTGGAAGCTCCTACGAGCAGTACGTC.